The 22 T cell receptor beta chains below all came from one sample that was sequenced in a study of blood T cell repertoires in COVID-19. Sequencing used immunoSEQ multiplex PCR; TCRdb keeps in-frame clones, though not all of them. The table has roughly 250,000 clones, approximately 83% seen once. Sequencing was carried out using peripheral blood. The receptors stem from a woman aged 50 to 65 with acute or convalescent COVID-19.

The rearrangement links TRBV20-1 to TRBJ1-5; tentatively, D is TRBD1 (6 bases). Germline CDR1 DFQATT, CDR2 SNEGSKA (reference sequence). The length of the CDR3 is 17 residues. Trimming stripped 3 bases from V and 8 bases from J, with 26 bases between. CDR3 DNA sequence: TGCAGTGCTAGTAACCGGTCTAGGACAGTTATGAGCAAGCCCCAGCATTTT. Its protein product is CSASNRSRTVMSKPQHF.

The chain is built from TRBV10-3 and TRBJ1-2; D remains ambiguous. The CDR3 length is 16 residues. Per germline, CDR1 ENHRY and CDR2 SYGVKD. Trimming cost V 3 bases and J 2 bases, with 16 bases left between them. The CDR3 reads CAISDINTDKNYGYTF. As DNA, the CDR3 is TGTGCCATCAGTGACATCAATACAGACAAAAACTATGGCTACACCTTC.

V gene TRBV6-5 combines with J gene TRBJ1-1; 8 nucleotides match TRBD1. Germline CDR1 MNHEY, CDR2 SVGAGI. The V and J ends lost 7 bases and 2 bases, in that order; junction bases with no gene match: 6. The CDR3 runs to 14 residues. The CDR3 nucleotides read TGTGCCAGCAAAGGACAGGGCGGAAACACTGAAGCTTTCTTT. It translates to CASKGQGGNTEAFF.

The chain joins TRBV4-2 to TRBJ2-3; 10 bases align to TRBD2. Germline CDR1 LGHNA, CDR2 YNFKEQ. Trimming took 1 base from V and 4 from J; bases not matched to a gene: 5. CDR3 length: 16 amino acids. The CDR3 is CASSQVGSGGPDTQYF. CDR3 nucleotides: TGTGCCAGCAGCCAAGTCGGTAGCGGGGGGCCAGATACGCAGTATTTT.

The chain recombines TRBV7-3 with TRBJ2-3, with 10 bases aligning to TRBD1. Trimming at V came to 6 bases and at J to 3 bases, leaving 3 bases not matched to a gene. CDR3 size: 14 residues. The germline V gene encodes CDR1 SGHTA and CDR2 FQGTGA. In DNA form, the CDR3 reads TGTGCCAGCAGTTGGGACAGGGGTACAGATACGCAGTATTTT. This sequence encodes CASSWDRGTDTQYF.

With regard to this clone: The identical CDR3 is also encoded by other nucleotide sequences in the sample. This chain links TRBV6-5 with TRBJ2-5, with D perhaps TRBD1 (6 bases). CDR3 length: 13 amino acids. Trimming cost V 2 bases and J 4 bases, with 8 bases left between them. CDR1 and CDR2 from the germline V gene are MNHEY and SVGAGI. The CDR3 here is CASSYAGAETQYF. The CDR3 DNA sequence: TGTGCCAGCAGTTACGCAGGGGCAGAGACCCAGTACTTC.

The chain is built from TRBV25-1 and TRBJ2-7; D is possibly TRBD1 (5 bases). CDR3 length: 15 residues. Germline CDR1 is MGHDK and CDR2 is SYGVNS. V lost 4 bases and J 2 bases, leaving 15 bases between the germline ends. The CDR3 nucleotides read TGTGCCAGCAGTGGTTCAGGTGGCAGGGCCTACGAGCAGTACTTC. This sequence encodes CASSGSGGRAYEQYF.

The CDR3 protein is CASSLQGARGYTF. In nucleotides, the CDR3 is TGTGCCAGCAGTTTACAGGGGGCACGTGGCTACACCTTC. The V gene is TRBV28, the J gene TRBJ1-2, with 8 bases lining up with TRBD1. CDR3 length: 13 amino acids. The V segment lost 2 bases and the J segment 7 bases; nucleotides outside the gene matches: 3. The germline gives CDR1 MDHEN, CDR2 SYDVKM.

The gene calls are TRBV5-1 and TRBJ2-7; 8 positions match TRBD1. The V gene end was trimmed by 4 bases and the J gene end by 2 bases; junction bases not matched to a gene: 17. The CDR3 is 18 amino acids. The V gene's germline CDR1 is SGHRS and CDR2 YFSETQ. The CDR3 is CASSLVTGARQFAYEQYF. The CDR3 bases are TGCGCCAGCAGCCTTGTGACAGGGGCCAGGCAGTTCGCCTACGAGCAGTACTTC. The full variable domain, completed using reference TRBV5-1 and TRBJ2-7, is KAGVTQTPRYLIKTRGQQVTLSCSPISGHRSVSWYQQTPGQGLQFLFEYFSETQRNKGNFPGRFSGRQFSNSRSEMNVSTLELGDSALYLCASSLVTGARQFAYEQYFGPGTRLTVT.

V usage is TRBV13 and J usage is TRBJ1-3; 7 bases are a match to TRBD1. The V segment lost 4 bases and the J segment 3 bases; nucleotides outside the gene matches: 6. The V gene's germline CDR1 is PRHDT and CDR2 FYEKMQ (reference sequence). This CDR3 spans 15 amino acids. The CDR3 region has the DNA TGTGCCAGCAGCTCTACAGGGGTATTTGGAAACACCATATATTTT. Translation gives CASSSTGVFGNTIYF. Full variable domain (remainder filled in from reference TRBV13 and TRBJ1-3): AAGVIQSPRHLIKEKRETATLKCYPIPRHDTVYWYQQGPGQDPQFLISFYEKMQSDKGSIPDRFSAQQFSDYHSELNMSSLELGDSALYFCASSSTGVFGNTIYFGEGSWLTVV.

The chain couples TRBV29-1 to TRBJ1-1; possibly TRBD1 for D (6 bases). V was trimmed by 0 bases and J by 0 bases, leaving 14 bases between them. CDR1 is SQVTM, CDR2 ANQGSEA, per germline. The CDR3 sequence is 16 residues long. CDR3 nucleotides: TGCAGCGTTGAAGACCCACAGGGACCTATGAACACTGAAGCTTTCTTT. This sequence encodes CSVEDPQGPMNTEAFF.

The chain links TRBV7-2 to TRBJ1-1; no definite D call. The V and J ends lost 5 bases and 5 bases respectively, with 12 bases between them. Looked up from germline, CDR1 is SGHTA and CDR2 is FQGNSA. The CDR3 loop spans 13 amino acids. CDR3 coding DNA: TGTGCCAGCAGCCTCGAAGGGAGGACTGAAGCTTTCTTT. It is translated as CASSLEGRTEAFF.

The CDR3 bases are TGTGCCAGCAGCTCGACGGGACAGGGTAAGAATGAGCAGTTCTTC. Amino acids: CASSSTGQGKNEQFF. The chain recombines TRBV13 with TRBJ2-1, with 9 bases lining up with TRBD1. The CDR3 covers 15 residues. J lost 7 bases, V lost 4 bases, and 8 bases had no gene match. CDR1 is PRHDT and CDR2 is FYEKMQ in the germline V gene (reference sequence).

The gene calls are TRBV19 and TRBJ2-1; 8 bases agree with TRBD2. The CDR3 extends over 14 amino acids. The germline V gene encodes CDR1 LNHDA and CDR2 SQIVND (reference sequence). Trimming at V came to 5 bases and at J to 9 bases, leaving 9 bases not matched to a gene. The CDR3 region has the DNA TGTGCCAGTAGTGTACCGGGACTAGTCGCTGAGCAGTTCTTC. Translation: CASSVPGLVAEQFF.

Worth noting for this clone: Distinct nucleotide sequences in the sample also encode this CDR3. The chain recombines TRBV12-3 or TRBV12-4 with TRBJ1-1; 8 bases align to TRBD1. The length of the CDR3 is 13 residues. Germline trimming cut 3 bases from V and 4 bases from J; bases unmatched to any gene: 1. CDR3 nucleotides: TGTGCCAGCAGTTTTGGACAGGGCACTGAAGCTTTCTTT. Translation: CASSFGQGTEAFF.

This clone was observed once. The chain joins TRBV9 to TRBJ2-3; TRBD2 matches at 9 bases. The V gene's germline CDR1 is SGDLS and CDR2 YYNGEE. The CDR3 consists of 15 residues. The DNA for the CDR3 is TGTGCATCGGCGGGGGGGCTTATCTTTACAGATACGCAGTATTTT. It codes for CASAGGLIFTDTQYF.

This chain uses TRBV7-9 with TRBJ2-4, with 7 positions matching TRBD2. The CDR3 is 17 residues long. V shed 0 bases, J shed 3 bases, and the junction held 8 bases outside the gene matches. CDR1 and CDR2 (germline): SEHNR, FQNEAQ (reference sequence). This CDR3 reads CASSLARQQRGKNIQYF. As DNA, the CDR3 is TGTGCCAGCAGCTTAGCGCGACAGCAGCGGGGCAAAAACATTCAGTACTTC.

The genes are TRBV29-1 and TRBJ2-1, with 8 bases that match TRBD2. Germline V gene lookup returns CDR1 SQVTM and CDR2 ANQGSEA. Unmatched junction bases numbered 12, after V lost 6 bases and J lost 8 bases. The CDR3 has 14 amino acids. In DNA, the CDR3 is TGCAGCGTGATACGTAGCGGGATAGGGGATGAGCAGTTCTTC. Amino acids: CSVIRSGIGDEQFF.

This clone has only one observation. The CDR3 loop reads CASSTGEWFSTEQFF. CDR3 in DNA: TGTGCCAGCAGTACGGGGGAATGGTTTTCCACTGAGCAGTTCTTC. The chain is built from TRBV28 and TRBJ2-1, with D possibly matching TRBD2 (6 bases). Germline V CDR1 and CDR2: MDHEN, SYDVKM. V lost 5 bases and J lost 9, with 20 bases in between. The CDR3 is 15 residues long.

The rearrangement links TRBV28 to TRBJ2-1; perhaps TRBD1 as D (6 bases). The V end lost 3 bases, the J end lost 6 bases, and 12 bases lay between the germline ends. The CDR3 spans 14 residues. Germline CDR1 and CDR2: MDHEN and SYDVKM. CDR3 residues: CASSFWGRGNEQFF. DNA for the CDR3: TGTGCCAGCAGTTTTTGGGGGCGAGGCAATGAGCAGTTCTTC.

The chain carries TRBV18 and TRBJ2-7, with TRBD2 matching over 7 bases. This CDR3 has 15 residues. Germline loops: CDR1 KGHSH, CDR2 LQKENI. V lost 3 bases to trimming and J lost 2 bases; unmatched junction nucleotides: 7. CDR3 sequence reads: CASSPATSATYEQYF. The CDR3 nucleotides are TGTGCCAGCTCACCGGCAACTAGCGCTACCTACGAGCAGTACTTC.

The genes are TRBV5-5 and TRBJ2-2, with TRBD1 matching 7 bases. Germline V gene lookup returns CDR1 SGHKS and CDR2 YYEKEE (reference sequence). The CDR3 length is 15 residues. The V and J ends lost 5 bases and 5 bases, in that order; junction bases with no gene match: 9. CDR3 in DNA: TGTGCCAGCAGGCCCGAGGACAGGCTTACCGGGGAGCTGTTTTTT. Residues: CASRPEDRLTGELFF.